One T cell receptor (beta chain) is described in this entry. This entry belongs to a study of blood T cell repertoires in COVID-19. For the study at large: From the United States, Italy and Spain came samples of acute and convalescent COVID-19.

TCRdb keeps only in-frame clones here, not all; method: immunoSEQ multiplex PCR. This table has a few hundred thousand clones, around 90% appearing once. Input material: peripheral blood. This sequence was found in a human donor in a cohort sampled during active COVID-19.

The CDR3 sequence is CASSPRGYYGYTF. The CDR3 DNA reads as TGTGCCAGCAGCCCCAGAGGGTACTATGGCTACACCTTC. This chain joins TRBV12-3 or TRBV12-4 and TRBJ1-2; D is ambiguous. The CDR3 runs 13 residues. Trimming removed 6 bases at V and 3 bases at J, with 11 bases between.